This T cell receptor (beta chain) was captured in a study of blood T cells in healthy people across ages. Broader study findings: The percentage of naive T cells correlated strongly with TCR beta diversity. With age, beta diversity per million T cells declined roughly linearly, significantly by approximately 40. It was the long-lived donors that had more naive CD4+ cells and higher diversity than aged donors.

About this clonotype: Its antigen remains unidentified.

The CDR3 runs 14 residues. V was cut by 4 bases and J by 0 bases, with 9 bases left in between. Germline CDR1 reads SQVTM; CDR2 reads ANQGSEA. Alongside a J-beta primer mix, a sample-barcoded 5' primer served in a second PCR lasting roughly 7 to 12 cycles. Each cDNA molecule was tagged by a template-switch adaptor with 12 random nucleotides. From the 5' RACE reads, TCRdb called clonotypes with MiXCR, one entry per CDR3 protein. The table lists about 970,000 distinct CDR3 sequences, just over 50% of them singletons. This clonotype was obtained from a woman aged 60 to 75 in good health. Material: blood. The chain joins TRBV29-1 to TRBJ1-4; D gene ambiguous. In nucleotides, the CDR3 is TGCAGCGTTGCCAGGAGGCCAACTAATGAAAAACTGTTTTTT. Protein: CSVARRPTNEKLFF.